These 28 T cell receptor beta chains came from one sample sequenced in a study of cytomegalovirus exposure and HLA in healthy donors (dated 2017 in TCRdb). The method behind the library was the immunoSEQ multiplex PCR assay. TCRdb carries this immuneACCESS record with in-frame sequences only. Its versions omit some clonotypes, under half of them owing to an unresolved V gene in the studies checked, with the rest unexplained. In this sample the table shows 200,000 to 250,000 clones, roughly 84% of which occur a single time. The ten largest clones capture roughly 13% of the sample. The sequencing input was PBMCs. Receptors were obtained from a woman in her twenties or thirties in good health and CMV-seropositive.

The chain is built from TRBV6-5 and TRBJ1-2, with TRBD1 identical over 7 bases. CDR3 length: 14 amino acids. V trimming: 4 bases; J trimming: 6 bases; junction bases outside the gene matches: 8. CDR1 is MNHEY, CDR2 SVGAGI, per germline. CDR3 sequence (DNA): TGTGCCAGCAGTTTCCAGGGGGATGGAAATGGCTACACCTTC. Its protein is CASSFQGDGNGYTF.

This clone has a handful of counts. The chain joins TRBV28 to TRBJ2-7; TRBD2 matches at 10 bases. Germline CDR1 MDHEN, CDR2 SYDVKM. The trim removed 5 bases at V and 0 bases at J, leaving 7 bases unmatched. The CDR3 is made up of 16 amino acids. The CDR3 region is CASSPGLAASSYEQYF. The DNA of the CDR3 is TGTGCCAGCAGTCCAGGACTAGCGGCCAGCTCCTACGAGCAGTACTTC.

The chain links TRBV6-4 to TRBJ1-2; 9 bases are shared with TRBD1. In germline, CDR1 is MRHNA, CDR2 SNTAGT. Trimming removed 4 bases from V and 4 bases from J; junction bases left unmatched: 7. The CDR3 has 15 residues. In DNA form, the CDR3 reads TGTGCCAGCAGTGGTAGACAGGGGGGCTTCTATGGCTACACCTTC. It codes for CASSGRQGGFYGYTF.

The chain joins TRBV27 to TRBJ2-5; D is undetermined. Germline V gives CDR1 MNHEY, CDR2 SMNVEV (reference sequence). CDR3 length equals 12 residues. Trimming cost V 5 bases and J 7 bases, with 11 bases left between them. Written as DNA, the CDR3 is TGTGCCAGCAGTATTCCCTCGGGGACCCAGTACTTC. It codes for CASSIPSGTQYF.

This chain joins TRBV7-3 and TRBJ2-3; D gene ambiguous. Germline V gene data show CDR1 as SGHTA and CDR2 as FQGTGA. V lost 6 bases to trimming and J lost 7 bases, with 14 bases between them. The CDR3 runs to 13 residues. This chain's CDR3 is CASSPLPGHTQYF. The CDR3 DNA follows: TGTGCCAGCAGTCCACTACCAGGCCATACGCAGTATTTT.

The J gene is TRBJ2-1, the V gene TRBV7-9, with 7 bases that match TRBD2. The CDR3 is made up of 18 amino acids. Germline assignment: CDR1 SEHNR and CDR2 FQNEAQ (reference sequence). Unmatched junction bases numbered 15, after V lost 2 bases and J lost 5 bases. The CDR3 loop is CASSLPTLSSGFDNEQFF. CDR3 nucleotides: TGTGCCAGCAGCTTACCGACCCTATCTAGCGGCTTTGACAATGAGCAGTTCTTC. Looking up the rest from reference TRBV7-9 and TRBJ2-1 gives the full variable domain: DTGVSQNPRHKITKRGQNVTFRCDPISEHNRLYWYRQTLGQGPEFLTYFQNEAQLEKSRLLSDRFSAERPKGSFSTLEIQRTEQGDSAMYLCASSLPTLSSGFDNEQFFGPGTRLTVL.

The gene calls are TRBV13 and TRBJ1-1; 8 nucleotides match TRBD1. This CDR3 spans 17 amino acids. Germline CDR1 reads PRHDT; CDR2 reads FYEKMQ (reference sequence). J was trimmed by 0 bases and V by 3 bases; bases with no gene match: 9. Written as DNA, the CDR3 is TGTGCCAGCAGCTTTTATGACAGGGGCCTTATGAACACTGAAGCTTTCTTT. Residues: CASSFYDRGLMNTEAFF.

This rearrangement joins TRBV2 to TRBJ1-3; D uncertain. CDR1 SNHLY and CDR2 FYNNEI come from the germline V gene. This CDR3 region has 12 residues. V was pared by 9 bases and J by 3 bases, with 9 bases between. In nucleotides, the CDR3 is TGTGCCAGGATGGAGATTGGAAACACCATATATTTT. It encodes CARMEIGNTIYF.

The chain joins TRBV27 to TRBJ2-7; D tentatively reads TRBD1 or TRBD2 (6 bases each). V was trimmed by 4 bases and J by 4 bases, leaving 14 bases between them. Germline CDR1 MNHEY, CDR2 SMNVEV (reference sequence). This CDR3 is 14 amino acids long. In DNA, the CDR3 is TGTGCCAGCAGTTACGGGGGACATAGTTACGAGCAGTACTTC. Residues: CASSYGGHSYEQYF.

The V and J genes are TRBV27 and TRBJ2-1; 9 bases are a match to TRBD2. Unmatched junction bases numbered 7, after V lost 3 bases and J lost 7 bases. Germline CDR1 and CDR2: MNHEY and SMNVEV (reference sequence). The CDR3 contains 15 residues. CDR3 coding DNA: TGTGCCAGCAGTTTGGGGCTAGCGGGGCATAATGAGCAGTTCTTC. Translation gives CASSLGLAGHNEQFF.

The V and J genes are TRBV30 and TRBJ1-2; 9 nucleotides line up with TRBD1. The CDR3 length is 15 residues. V gave up 2 bases and J gave up 2 bases; unmatched junction bases: 6. CDR1 GTSNPN and CDR2 SVGIG come from the germline V gene (reference sequence). CDR3 in DNA: TGTGCCTGGAGTATTGACAGGGGGGCCAACTATGGCTACACCTTC. The encoded protein is CAWSIDRGANYGYTF.

The rearrangement links TRBV9 to TRBJ2-6; D remains ambiguous. V lost 4 bases to trimming and J lost 0 bases, with 11 bases between them. Germline CDR1 SGDLS, CDR2 YYNGEE. CDR3 length: 16 amino acids. The CDR3 DNA follows: TGTGCCAGCAGCATCCGAGGAGACTCTGGGGCCAACGTCCTGACTTTC. Residues: CASSIRGDSGANVLTF. The full variable domain, its missing parts supplied by reference TRBV9 and TRBJ2-6, is DSGVTQTPKHLITATGQRVTLRCSPRSGDLSVYWYQQSLDQGLQFLIQYYNGEERAKGNILERFSAQQFPDLHSELNLSSLELGDSALYFCASSIRGDSGANVLTFGAGSRLTVL.

The chain joins TRBV19 to TRBJ1-2; D not certain. Germline V gene data show CDR1 as LNHDA and CDR2 as SQIVND (reference sequence). V was clipped by 0 bases and J by 8 bases, with 10 bases between them. The CDR3 runs 13 residues. The CDR3 DNA reads as TGTGCCAGTAGTATAGAGGTCTTAGGCGGCTACACCTTC. This codes for CASSIEVLGGYTF.

This chain connects TRBV4-1 to TRBJ2-7, with D unresolved. The CDR3 totals 15 residues. Germline V gene lookup returns CDR1 MGHRA and CDR2 YSYEKL. V was shortened by 1 base and J by 2 bases, with 12 bases between the two germline ends. The CDR3: CASSQVASRTYEQYF. CDR3 sequence (DNA): TGCGCCAGCAGCCAAGTCGCGTCCAGGACCTACGAGCAGTACTTC.

The gene calls are TRBV4-2 and TRBJ1-1; D gene ambiguous. This CDR3 has 15 amino acids. Germline V gene sequence: CDR1 LGHNA, CDR2 YNFKEQ. Trimming took off 0 bases at V and 1 base at J, with 9 bases between the two ends. The CDR3 loop reads CASSQEGPRNTEAFF. Written as DNA, the CDR3 is TGTGCCAGCAGCCAAGAAGGCCCTCGGAACACTGAAGCTTTCTTT.

This chain links TRBV2 with TRBJ1-1; D remains unclear. V lost 10 bases and J lost 1, with 13 bases in between. The CDR3 has 13 residues. Germline V gene data show CDR1 as SNHLY and CDR2 as FYNNEI. The CDR3 loop is CAIREGSNTEAFF. CDR3 DNA: TGTGCCATCAGAGAAGGATCGAACACTGAAGCTTTCTTT.

Notes on this clone: Other nucleotide sequences from this sample produce the same CDR3. J is TRBJ1-2 and V is TRBV9; D ambiguous. This CDR3 spans 13 amino acids. Germline CDR1 and CDR2: SGDLS and YYNGEE. Trimming pared 0 bases from V and 0 bases from J, leaving 3 bases between. CDR3 residues: CASSVDANYGYTF. The CDR3 nucleotides read TGTGCCAGCAGCGTAGACGCTAACTATGGCTACACCTTC.

This clone showed up many times. The rearrangement links TRBV6-6 to TRBJ2-2; unclear D gene. Germline V gene sequence: CDR1 MNHNY, CDR2 SVGAGI (reference sequence). This CDR3 spans 15 amino acids. V lost 2 bases, J lost 1 base, and 8 bases lay in between. In nucleotides, the CDR3 is TGTGCCAGCAGTTACACGGTATTGAACACCGGGGAGCTGTTTTTT. It yields the protein CASSYTVLNTGELFF.

The genes are TRBV10-3 and TRBJ1-1; TRBD1 matches at 10 bases. With 2 bases clipped from V and 5 bases from J, the junction kept 2 bases outside the gene matches. Germline-derived CDR1 and CDR2 are ENHRY and SYGVKD. The CDR3 sequence is 14 residues long. Here the CDR3 reads CAISEGQGVTEAFF. The CDR3 DNA follows: TGTGCCATCAGTGAGGGACAGGGGGTTACTGAAGCTTTCTTT.

This chain joins TRBV5-1 and TRBJ2-7; 10 nucleotides agree with TRBD2. Germline V gene sequence: CDR1 SGHRS, CDR2 YFSETQ. This CDR3 is 15 amino acids long. V lost 0 bases, J lost 5 bases, and 5 bases stayed unmatched. Here the CDR3 reads CASSLAAGGPNEQYF. DNA for the CDR3: TGCGCCAGCAGCTTGGCAGCGGGAGGGCCCAACGAGCAGTACTTC.

J is TRBJ2-6 and V is TRBV27; the D call may be TRBD1 or TRBD2 (7 bases each). V gave up 6 bases and J gave up 1 base, with 16 bases separating them. From germline, CDR1 is MNHEY and CDR2 SMNVEV (reference sequence). The CDR3 covers 17 residues. The CDR3 nucleotides are TGTGCCAGCAGAACAAGACAGGGACTATCTGGGGCCAACGTCCTGACTTTC. This codes for CASRTRQGLSGANVLTF.

The chain employs TRBV18 and TRBJ2-3, with D unresolved. The CDR3 is made up of 12 amino acids. Germline V lookup: CDR1 KGHSH, CDR2 LQKENI. Trimming removed 2 bases from V and 6 bases from J, with 6 bases in between. CDR3: CASSPSADTQYF. The CDR3, as DNA: TGTGCCAGCTCACCAAGTGCGGATACGCAGTATTTT.

The chain combines TRBV29-1 with TRBJ2-5, with a weak D call TRBD1 (6 bases). CDR1 is SQVTM and CDR2 is ANQGSEA in the germline V gene. The CDR3 covers 13 residues. The germline V and J ends were trimmed by 7 bases and 5 bases, with 17 bases remaining between them. The CDR3: CSGQSGDLETQYF. The CDR3 DNA reads as TGCAGCGGCCAATCAGGGGATTTGGAGACCCAGTACTTC.

The chain couples TRBV5-1 to TRBJ2-2, with 7 bases fitting TRBD1. The CDR3 sequence is 15 residues long. V lost 1 base and J lost 4; bases outside the gene matches: 4. Germline lookup yields CDR1 SGHRS and CDR2 YFSETQ. CDR3 coding DNA: TGCGCCAGCAGCTTGTGGGCAGGGGGCACCGGGGAGCTGTTTTTT. Translated, it gives CASSLWAGGTGELFF.

The chain is built from TRBV9 and TRBJ2-2; tentative D call: TRBD2 (5 bases). CDR1 SGDLS and CDR2 YYNGEE come from the germline V gene. Deletions cut 7 bases from V and 5 bases from J, with 9 bases between. The CDR3 is 12 residues long. The CDR3 spells CASSRGTGELFF. The CDR3 nucleotides are TGTGCCAGCTCTCGGGGTACCGGGGAGCTGTTTTTT.

V and J are TRBV7-9 and TRBJ2-3; TRBD2 matches 9 bases. The length of the CDR3 is 15 residues. Trimming cost V 1 base and J 5 bases; bases outside gene matches: 4. Germline CDR1 reads SEHNR; CDR2 reads FQNEAQ (reference sequence). CDR3 DNA: TGTGCCAGCAGCTTAGGGACTAGCGTGAGAGATACGCAGTATTTT. Its protein product is CASSLGTSVRDTQYF.

The V call is TRBV6-5, the J call TRBJ1-5; D remains unclear. The V gene's germline CDR1 is MNHEY and CDR2 SVGAGI. Trimming took off 0 bases at V and 4 bases at J, with 4 bases between the two ends. This CDR3 region has 13 residues. The CDR3 bases are TGTGCCAGCAGTTACTCGGCGAATCAGCCCCAGCATTTT. It is translated as CASSYSANQPQHF.

This clone has more than one count but fewer than ten. V gene TRBV7-9 combines with J gene TRBJ1-2; D gene uncertain. CDR1 SEHNR and CDR2 FQNEAQ come from the germline V gene (reference sequence). V dropped 5 bases and J dropped 0 bases, with 4 bases sitting between them. This CDR3 region has 12 residues. CDR3 nucleotide sequence: TGTGCCAGCAGCACATCTAACTATGGCTACACCTTC. Translation: CASSTSNYGYTF.